The clone carrying this TCR beta chain appeared a few times. What it binds is unknown. Sample treatment: oral pan-JAK inhibitor, 5-10 mg twice daily. As the sequencing template, cDNA was produced by extracting RNA and reverse transcribing it. Data came from immunoSEQ multiplex PCR; TCRdb stores just in-frame clones and leaves some out. The data hold a few hundred thousand clones, with roughly 40% observed a single time. The entry originates in a study of CD8+ T cells in alopecia areata. About the research overall: Treated patients received oral tofacitinib, 5 to 10 mg twice daily.

Study-wide points: Lesional scalp displayed greater clonality than normal scalp, most notably in alopecia totalis/universalis.

CDR1 GTSNPN and CDR2 SVGIG come from the germline V gene (reference sequence). The CDR3 length is 15 residues. V dropped 4 bases and J dropped 7; count of bases not matched to a gene: 11. The chain couples TRBV30 to TRBJ2-7; 12 bases map to TRBD2. This receptor was taken from a human donor with alopecia areata. Sequencing was performed on CD4+ T cells sorted from blood, taken at approximately week 36, from a patient treated with tofacitinib. The DNA of the CDR3 is TGTGCCTGGACCGGGACTAGCGGGCCGGTGGTAGAGCAGTACTTC. It is translated as CAWTGTSGPVVEQYF.